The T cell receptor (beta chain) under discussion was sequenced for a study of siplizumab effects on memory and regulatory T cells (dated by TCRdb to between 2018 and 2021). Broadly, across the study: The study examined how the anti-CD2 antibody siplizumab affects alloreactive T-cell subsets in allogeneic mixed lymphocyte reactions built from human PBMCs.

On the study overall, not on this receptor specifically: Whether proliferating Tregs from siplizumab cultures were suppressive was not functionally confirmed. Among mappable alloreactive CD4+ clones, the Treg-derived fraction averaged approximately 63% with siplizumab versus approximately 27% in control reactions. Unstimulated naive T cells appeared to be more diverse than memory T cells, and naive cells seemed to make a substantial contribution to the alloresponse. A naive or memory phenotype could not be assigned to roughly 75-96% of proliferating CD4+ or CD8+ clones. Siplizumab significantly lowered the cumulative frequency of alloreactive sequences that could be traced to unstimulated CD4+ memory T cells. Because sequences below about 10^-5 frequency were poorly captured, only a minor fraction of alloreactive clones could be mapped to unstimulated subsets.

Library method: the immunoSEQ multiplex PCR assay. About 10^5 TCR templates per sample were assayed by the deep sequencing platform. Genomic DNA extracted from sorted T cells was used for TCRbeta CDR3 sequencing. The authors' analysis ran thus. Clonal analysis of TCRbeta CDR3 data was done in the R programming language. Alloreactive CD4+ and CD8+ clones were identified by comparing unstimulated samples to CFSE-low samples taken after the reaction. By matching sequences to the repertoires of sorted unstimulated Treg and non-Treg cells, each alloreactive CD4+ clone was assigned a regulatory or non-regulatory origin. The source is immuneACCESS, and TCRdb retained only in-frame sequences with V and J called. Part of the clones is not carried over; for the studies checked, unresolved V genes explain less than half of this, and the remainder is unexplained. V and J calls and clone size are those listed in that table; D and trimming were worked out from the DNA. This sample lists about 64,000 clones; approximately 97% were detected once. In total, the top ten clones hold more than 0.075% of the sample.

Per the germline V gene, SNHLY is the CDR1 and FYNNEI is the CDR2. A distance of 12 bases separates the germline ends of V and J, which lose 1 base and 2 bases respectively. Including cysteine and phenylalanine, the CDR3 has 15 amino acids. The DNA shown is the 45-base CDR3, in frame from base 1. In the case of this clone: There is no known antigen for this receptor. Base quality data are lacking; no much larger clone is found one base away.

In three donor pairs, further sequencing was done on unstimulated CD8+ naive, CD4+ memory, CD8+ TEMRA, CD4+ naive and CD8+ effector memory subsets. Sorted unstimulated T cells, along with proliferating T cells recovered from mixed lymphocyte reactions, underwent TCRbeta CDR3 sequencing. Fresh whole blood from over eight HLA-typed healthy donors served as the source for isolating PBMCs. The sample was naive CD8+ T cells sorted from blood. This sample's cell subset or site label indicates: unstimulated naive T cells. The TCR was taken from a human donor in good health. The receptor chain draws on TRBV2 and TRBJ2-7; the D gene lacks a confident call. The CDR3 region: CASSEGTPPAYEQYF. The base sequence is TGTGCCAGCAGTGAAGGTACACCCCCGGCCTACGAGCAGTACTTC. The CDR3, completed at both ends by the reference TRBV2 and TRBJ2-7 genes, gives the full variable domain EPEVTQTPSHQVTQMGQEVILRCVPISNHLYFYWYRQILGQKVEFLVSFYNNEISEKSEIFDDQFSVERPDGSNFTLKIRSTKLEDSAMYFCASSEGTPPAYEQYFGPGTRLTVT.